The rows below give T cell receptor beta chains drawn from one sample of a study of cytomegalovirus exposure and HLA in healthy donors. Generated by immunoSEQ multiplex PCR, the TCRdb table keeps only in-frame clones and is missing some. The table includes under 130,000 clones, over 65% detected once. The sample consisted of PBMCs. The receptors were sampled from a female donor in good health and CMV-seropositive. Both conserved end residues are part of each CDR3. The order of the fields is CDR3 length, V gene, D gene, J gene, clone size, CDR3 protein. A D gene is named only where the DNA matches it firmly. A clone size is listed for some rows: how often the clone was seen (once, few, many), or a class if it is expanded.

16,TRBV9,.,TRBJ1-3,.,CASSVFEGNTGNTIYF
13,TRBV2,TRBD1,TRBJ2-7,.,CASSEWDSLQQYF
14,TRBV7-9,.,TRBJ1-3,.,CASSLEIGGNTIYF
15,TRBV25-1,TRBD2,TRBJ2-7,.,CANPGAQSGDYEQYF
13,TRBV11-1,.,TRBJ1-1,few,CASSAGVNTEAFF
12,TRBV2,.,TRBJ2-7,.,CASSAQGPVQYF
14,TRBV5-6,TRBD2,TRBJ2-7,once,CASSLLAGPYEQYF
15,TRBV6-1,.,TRBJ1-1,.,CASMWSGVKDTEAFF
15,TRBV28,TRBD1,TRBJ1-2,.,CASILGQGKNYGYTF
15,TRBV5-5,.,TRBJ1-2,once,CASSLWGQKNYGYTF
18,TRBV7-6,TRBD1,TRBJ1-1,.,CASSSHGTGSVVNTEAFF
15,TRBV30,.,TRBJ1-1,.,CAWREPGTQNTEAFF
15,TRBV11-3,TRBD2,TRBJ2-5,.,CASSRTSDPKETQYF
15,TRBV5-1,TRBD1,TRBJ2-1,.,CASSPGQGSYNEQFF
12,TRBV10-2,TRBD1,TRBJ2-1,.,CASSTGANEQFF
16,TRBV30,TRBD2,TRBJ2-1,.,CAWNSGGPSSYNEQFF
15,TRBV5-4,.,TRBJ2-7,.,CASSPPGLRSYEQYF
14,TRBV19,TRBD1,TRBJ2-5,.,CASSNLGTGETQYF
18,TRBV9,TRBD2,TRBJ2-2,.,CASSSRLGTSGSTGELFF
14,TRBV18,TRBD1,TRBJ1-1,.,CASSPQGGNTEAFF
11,TRBV7-2,.,TRBJ1-1,.,CASGQWVEAFF
11,TRBV30,.,TRBJ2-5,.,CAWSTKETQYF
15,TRBV5-6,.,TRBJ1-1,.,CASSLDSLTRSEAFF
15,TRBV11-3,TRBD2,TRBJ2-3,.,CASSKGLAGEDTQYF
16,TRBV28,TRBD1,TRBJ2-7,.,CASHPRRGGAYHEQYF
17,TRBV7-2,TRBD1,TRBJ2-5,.,CASSWRKGQGGQETQYF
15,TRBV7-2,.,TRBJ2-2,.,CASSLEEGNTGELFF
15,TRBV18,TRBD1,TRBJ1-1,.,CASSLGTGGNTEAFF
15,TRBV19,TRBD1,TRBJ2-7,once,CASSAGTGGTYEQYF
16,TRBV19,TRBD2,TRBJ2-1,.,CASSQTSGGLYNEQFF
16,TRBV11-2,.,TRBJ1-6,.,CASRSAGSSYNSPLHF
13,TRBV6-6,.,TRBJ2-7,.,CATMGGQTYEQYF
14,TRBV6-1,.,TRBJ2-7,.,CASGKQGVYYEQYF
15,TRBV21-1,.,TRBJ1-3,.,CASISDRGEGWAIYF
16,TRBV4-3,TRBD2,TRBJ2-1,once,CASSQVSSGGPNEQFF
14,TRBV2,TRBD1,TRBJ1-2,.,CASSEGQGGYGYTF
15,TRBV5-1,TRBD1,TRBJ2-2,.,CASSFGDRGTGELFF
12,TRBV28,TRBD1,TRBJ1-5,.,CASSTGVQPQHF
14,TRBV5-1,.,TRBJ2-5,.,CASSFGRYQETQYF
11,TRBV29-1,.,TRBJ2-2,.,CSVHSGGELFF
19,TRBV6-1,TRBD1,TRBJ2-2,.,CASSDRTGVDRGHPGELFF
15,TRBV10-3,.,TRBJ1-2,.,CAISESVPKSDGYTF